This T cell receptor beta chain was captured in a study of T cells in Graves' hyperthyroidism and ophthalmopathy (dated by TCRdb to between 2018 and 2021). Study-level background: Peripheral blood was sampled at the time of initial diagnosis, prior to any treatment. A discovery cohort of roughly 96 patients, about 40 with Graves' ophthalmopathy and approximately 55 with stable Graves' hyperthyroidism, was used to find distinguishing TCR V-J signatures. In about 6 Graves' hyperthyroidism patients, the study also compared T-cell repertoires from thyroid tissue with T-cell repertoires from blood. The approximately 90 discovery patients were divided at random into training and test sets in a 7:3 ratio. Whether ophthalmopathy could be predicted prospectively was tested in an independent validation cohort made up of under 20 hyperthyroidism patients plus 17 patients who later progressed to ophthalmopathy. According to the paper, TCR Vbeta CDR3 sequencing was carried out on around 140 peripheral blood samples, which came from more than 40 ophthalmopathy, approximately 78 hyperthyroidism and roughly 17 progressor patients. Once sampling was done, hyperthyroidism patients were given methimazole at a starting dose of 30 mg daily, whereas ophthalmopathy patients were given high-dose intravenous methylprednisolone. What the authors observed across the whole study: No statistical method was used to set the sample size in advance, and investigators knew the group allocation. Most expanded thyroid clonotypes (frequency above 0.001) were also detected in blood, a finding suggesting that blood repertoires may reflect thyroid immune responses. A 13 V-J signature model separated ophthalmopathy from stable hyperthyroidism, with around 91% sensitivity and 81.08% specificity in cross-validation and 80%/75% in testing. In validation, the model predicted progression to ophthalmopathy with around 71% sensitivity and around 72% specificity, a median of about 6.7 months before onset.

Graves' hyperthyroidism was defined as stable when no progression to ophthalmopathy occurred over 18 months of follow-up. Hyperthyroidism patients were aged 18 to 65 years and newly diagnosed, with disease duration of less than 2 months. Exclusion was applied to patients with uncontrolled infections, other autoimmune diseases, pregnancy or lactation. Diagnoses relied on clinical symptoms, serum thyroxine and TRAb, thyroid ultrasound and orbital computed tomography. PBMCs were isolated from about 10 ml of fresh peripheral blood by Ficoll-Paque density gradient centrifugation. Total RNA was extracted using Trizol reagent, and RNA quality was assessed on an Agilent 2100 Bioanalyzer. Amplification of TCR beta CDR3 regions was carried out from RNA transcripts. The TCR CDR3 was subjected to a first round of RT-PCR using the HTBI primer set and the Qiagen OneStep RT-PCR kit. Libraries were constructed in a second round of multiplex PCR, after which size selection and purification were carried out. Sequencing of the libraries was done on an Illumina HiSeq2000 using paired-end 100 bp reads. The paper's data handling went like this. SOAPnuke was used to process the raw data, removing reads that contained adapters or uncalled bases, had a mean Phred below 15, or lacked an exact match to the constant primer or identifier. COPE v1.2.5 was used to merge the high-quality paired reads, and each unique nucleotide sequence was defined as a clonotype. MiTCR v1.1 was used to align clonotypes to the IMGT TRBV, TRBD and TRBJ reference segments. The analysis was restricted to V-J combinations with a frequency above 0.0001, which together covered just over 99% of the repertoires. The TCS score was defined as the ratio of F50 (clonal expansion) to E x V (chaos), calculated using BLOSUM62-based TCRdist between CDR3 peptides within each V-J. Welch's t-statistics and random forest reduced fewer than 600 V-J features to about 13, which were used in a naive Bayes classifier (R e1071). Thyroid-blood repertoire similarity was quantified with the Morisita-Horn index. The public sequencing data were trimmed at Q25 with fastp and processed into clonotypes with MiXCR by TCRdb, which kept only in-frame beta chains. Every distinct CDR3 protein forms one entry, paired with its most common genes and DNA. Clone size and V and J calls follow TCRdb, not the original study. Counted in this sample were hundreds of thousands of distinct CDR3 sequences; 38% of them appeared once. The ten largest clones represent 8.9% of the sample.

The CDR3 contains 16 residues, cysteine and phenylalanine counted. Only the CDR3 portion is preserved as DNA: 48 bases, with reading frame beginning at the first base. V is trimmed back by 5 bases and J by 7 bases, and the junction contains 13 bases that no gene match accounts for. This clonotype has just a few counts. It has no known antigen specificity. No base quality values were provided; no much bigger clone lies one nucleotide off. Material for sequencing was blood. The sequence links TRBV12-3 or TRBV12-4 to TRBJ1-2, with TRBD1 identical over 10 junction bases. The origin of this receptor is a man aged 18 to 35 with Graves' hyperthyroidism. The CDR3 has the sequence CASSLGPTGGAGGYTF. The bases are TGTGCCAGCAGTCTGGGGCCGACAGGGGGCGCGGGTGGCTACACCTTC.